The 27 T cell receptor beta chains reported below all come from one sample, sequenced in a study of blood T cells in healthy people across ages. Through a sample-barcoded 5' primer and a J-beta primer mix, a second PCR was run for roughly 7 to 12 cycles. In TCRdb, the 5' RACE reads were re-called with MiXCR into one record per CDR3 protein. Of roughly 1,800,000 distinct CDR3 sequences in the sample, roughly 50% are singletons; the top ten hold 2.1%. The specimen sequenced was blood. The receptors shown here come from a woman aged 40 to 50 in good health.

This clonotype was observed a few times. The V and J genes are TRBV27 and TRBJ2-5; 10 bases align to TRBD2. J gave up 2 bases and V 2 bases, and 11 bases lay outside the gene matches. The CDR3 is 18 amino acids. Germline CDR1 and CDR2: MNHEY and SMNVEV (reference sequence). The CDR3 protein is CASSLDSGGGVTQETQYF. In DNA, the CDR3 is TGTGCCAGCAGTTTAGACAGCGGGGGGGGGGTGACACAAGAGACCCAGTACTTC.

The chain links TRBV12-3 or TRBV12-4 to TRBJ1-5, with D maybe TRBD1 (6 bases). This CDR3 comprises 15 residues. The ends were cut back, 3 bases at V and 7 bases at J, with 16 bases in the middle. CDR3 nucleotides: TGTGCCAGCAGTTTCACGGGGCGACAGGACCAGCCCCAGCATTTT. This codes for CASSFTGRQDQPQHF.

This chain links TRBV5-1 with TRBJ1-2; D remains unclear. The V and J ends lost 6 bases and 4 bases respectively, with 10 bases between them. The germline CDR1 and CDR2 sequences are SGHRS and YFSETQ. The CDR3 is 12 amino acids. CDR3 residues: CASTSTFYGYTF. CDR3 coding DNA: TGCGCCAGCACAAGCACGTTCTATGGCTACACCTTC.

V is TRBV7-2 and J is TRBJ2-7; the D call may be TRBD1 or TRBD2 (5 bases each). Trimming removed 6 bases from V and 6 bases from J, with 15 bases in between. CDR3 length: 13 residues. Germline values: CDR1 SGHTA, CDR2 FQGNSA. The chain's CDR3 is CASRSAGGGEQYF. The CDR3 coding sequence is TGTGCCAGCAGGAGTGCCGGTGGGGGCGAGCAGTACTTC.

This chain links TRBV29-1 with TRBJ2-5, with 12 bases aligning to TRBD2. The CDR3 has 15 amino acids. CDR1 and CDR2 from the germline V gene are SQVTM and ANQGSEA. Losses at the gene ends were 4 bases for V and 5 bases for J; bases not matched to a gene: 8. CDR3 loop: CSVATSGGTVETQYF. The CDR3 region has the DNA TGCAGCGTTGCCACTAGCGGGGGGACTGTGGAGACCCAGTACTTC.

The chain recombines TRBV7-2 with TRBJ2-4, with D possibly TRBD1 on 6 matching bases. Trimming removed 5 bases from V and 0 bases from J, with 11 bases in between. Germline CDR1 and CDR2: SGHTA and FQGNSA. The CDR3 runs to 15 residues. The CDR3 region has the DNA TGTGCCAGCAGCCCAAACAGGGTAGCCAAAAACATTCAGTACTTC. As protein: CASSPNRVAKNIQYF.

This clonotype has at least ten counts. This chain connects TRBV29-1 to TRBJ2-5; 11 bases match TRBD2. In germline, CDR1 is SQVTM, CDR2 ANQGSEA. The CDR3 spans 14 residues. V trimming: 6 bases; J trimming: 0 bases; junction bases outside the gene matches: 3. The CDR3 nucleotides read TGCAGCGTCCGACTAGCGGGGAACCAAGAGACCCAGTACTTC. Translating gives CSVRLAGNQETQYF.

The genes are TRBV9 and TRBJ1-4, with a possible D match to TRBD1 (6 bases). CDR1 is SGDLS, CDR2 YYNGEE, per germline. The CDR3 contains 15 residues. The germline V and J ends were trimmed by 3 bases and 4 bases, with 13 bases remaining between them. The CDR3 region is CASSARQAYNEKLFF. In nucleotides, the CDR3 is TGTGCCAGCAGCGCCCGACAGGCGTATAATGAAAAACTGTTTTTT.

There are a few counts of this clonotype. In nucleotides, the CDR3 is TGTGCCAGCAGCCAAGAAGGGACTAGCGGGGGGACGTACTTC. It yields the protein CASSQEGTSGGTYF. The chain has TRBV4-2 and TRBJ2-7; 15 positions agree with TRBD2. This CDR3 is 14 amino acids long. Looked up from germline, CDR1 is LGHNA and CDR2 is YNFKEQ. V lost 0 bases, J lost 12 bases, and 3 bases stayed unmatched.

This clonotype occurred a few times. The chain couples TRBV28 to TRBJ2-1; 12 positions agree with TRBD2. The CDR3 length is 12 residues. Germline V gene lookup returns CDR1 MDHEN and CDR2 SYDVKM. V lost 4 bases and J lost 13; bases outside the gene matches: 2. In DNA form, the CDR3 reads TGTGCCAGCAGTTCTAGCGGGGGGGCCCAGTTCTTC. Translated: CASSSSGGAQFF.

The chain recombines TRBV5-1 with TRBJ2-7; 7 bases map to TRBD1. The CDR3 loop spans 16 amino acids. Germline V gene lookup returns CDR1 SGHRS and CDR2 YFSETQ. Trimming at V came to 4 bases and at J to 0 bases, leaving 10 bases not matched to a gene. As DNA, the CDR3 is TGCGCCAGCAGCCGGCCGGGACAGACATACTCCTACGAGCAGTACTTC. This encodes CASSRPGQTYSYEQYF.

The J gene is TRBJ1-1, the V gene TRBV15, with unresolved D. The CDR3 is 12 residues long. Looked up from germline, CDR1 is LNHNV and CDR2 is YYDKDF (reference sequence). Trimming pared 1 base from V and 5 bases from J, leaving 5 bases between. The CDR3 loop is CATSRGGTEAFF. The CDR3 nucleotides are TGTGCCACCAGCAGAGGTGGGACTGAAGCTTTCTTT.

This clonotype was counted a few times. The chain is built from TRBV27 and TRBJ2-7; D might be TRBD2 (6 bases). From germline, CDR1 is MNHEY and CDR2 SMNVEV (reference sequence). V lost 8 bases, J lost 5 bases, and 16 bases lay in between. The CDR3 is 13 amino acids. The CDR3 coding sequence is TGTGCCAGCTCCCCCGGGGGAGTCCACGAGCAGTACTTC. Translating gives CASSPGGVHEQYF.

This clonotype was seen a few times. The rearrangement links TRBV4-2 to TRBJ2-5; TRBD2 might be the D (7 bases). CDR3 length equals 14 residues. CDR1 and CDR2 (germline): LGHNA, YNFKEQ. V was shortened by 3 bases and J by 4 bases, with 12 bases between the two germline ends. In DNA, the CDR3 is TGTGCCAGCAGCCAGTCTAGGGGGGGAGAGACCCAGTACTTC. This translates into CASSQSRGGETQYF.

The chain has TRBV28 and TRBJ1-6; no reliable D call. Germline loops: CDR1 MDHEN, CDR2 SYDVKM. Trimming cost V 6 bases and J 4 bases, with 10 bases left between them. The CDR3 loop spans 14 amino acids. CDR3 bases: TGTGCCAGCAGAGTCCTTTCTTATAATTCACCCCTCCACTTT. Protein sequence: CASRVLSYNSPLHF.

The chain couples TRBV5-8 to TRBJ1-2; perhaps TRBD1 as D (6 bases). The CDR3 length is 14 residues. Germline V CDR1 and CDR2: SGHTS, YDEGEE. V lost 4 bases and J lost 4, with 14 bases in between. The CDR3 region has the DNA TGTGCCAGCAGCCGGAAGGACAGTATCTATGGCTACACCTTC. Encoded protein: CASSRKDSIYGYTF.

This clonotype was found a few times. The V gene is TRBV6-5, the J gene TRBJ2-3; 7 bases are a match to TRBD2. The CDR3 spans 16 residues. Germline CDR1 reads MNHEY; CDR2 reads SVGAGI. The trim removed 5 bases at V and 2 bases at J, leaving 10 bases unmatched. The CDR3 reads CASSPSAGPITDTQYF. For the CDR3, the DNA is TGTGCCAGCAGTCCCTCAGCGGGGCCGATCACAGATACGCAGTATTTT.

J is TRBJ2-3 and V is TRBV12-3 or TRBV12-4, with 9 bases identical to TRBD2. The V segment lost 2 bases and the J segment 2 bases; nucleotides outside the gene matches: 8. The CDR3 consists of 17 residues. Written as DNA, the CDR3 is TGTGCCAGCAGTTTAAGTGGCGGGGGGGGTGACACAGATACGCAGTATTTT. It is translated as CASSLSGGGGDTDTQYF.

A few counts support this clonotype. The V and J genes are TRBV12-3 or TRBV12-4 and TRBJ2-3; D perhaps matches TRBD1 (5 bases). Trimming removed 7 bases at V and 4 bases at J, with 18 bases between. This CDR3 has 15 amino acids. CDR3 residues: CASIFRDRAADTQYF. The CDR3 DNA reads TGTGCCAGCATCTTCAGGGATAGGGCCGCAGATACGCAGTATTTT.

This clonotype was seen a few times. The chain recombines TRBV6-2 or TRBV6-3 with TRBJ2-7; 7 bases agree with TRBD2. The CDR3 has 15 residues. CDR1 MNHEY and CDR2 SVGEGT come from the germline V gene. Trimming cost V 2 bases and J 2 bases; bases outside gene matches: 6. In DNA form, the CDR3 reads TGTGCCAGCAGTTACCGGGAGCGGGGAGCCTACGAGCAGTACTTC. It specifies CASSYRERGAYEQYF.

This chain uses TRBV5-4 with TRBJ2-5, with a possible D match to TRBD2 (6 bases). The CDR3 consists of 14 residues. V shed 3 bases and J shed 11 bases, with 20 bases lying between them. From germline, CDR1 is SGHNT and CDR2 YYREEE (reference sequence). The CDR3 sequence is CASSSPGLPTEQYF. Here the CDR3 DNA reads TGTGCCAGCAGCTCACCGGGACTCCCGACGGAGCAGTACTTC.

The chain links TRBV6-1 to TRBJ2-7; D is ambiguous. Germline V gene lookup returns CDR1 MNHNS and CDR2 SASEGT. The ends were cut back, 3 bases at V and 7 bases at J, with 13 bases in the middle. CDR3 length: 13 residues. The CDR3 nucleotides are TGTGCCAGCAGTGACACATATCCTCGAGAGCAGTACTTC. Its translation is CASSDTYPREQYF.

V is TRBV20-1 and J is TRBJ2-7, with TRBD2 identical over 7 bases. J lost 7 bases, V lost 0 bases, and 15 bases had no gene match. The CDR3 has 16 amino acids. Germline-derived CDR1 and CDR2 are DFQATT and SNEGSKA (reference sequence). CDR3 nucleotide sequence: TGCAGTGCTAGAGATGTGAGCGGGGCTTCCTACAATGAGCAGTACTTC. Translated: CSARDVSGASYNEQYF.

The gene calls are TRBV4-1 and TRBJ2-5, with TRBD2 identical over 10 bases. CDR3 length: 17 residues. With V trimmed by 2 bases and J by 5 bases, 11 bases remained unmatched. Germline CDR1 and CDR2: MGHRA and YSYEKL. CDR3 nucleotides: TGCGCCAGCAGCCAATTTTCCCAGCGGGGGGGCTGGGAGACCCAGTACTTC. It specifies CASSQFSQRGGWETQYF.

This clonotype was seen more than once but under ten times. This chain links TRBV29-1 with TRBJ2-3; no firm D call. The germline V gene encodes CDR1 SQVTM and CDR2 ANQGSEA. The CDR3 is 11 amino acids. The V end lost 4 bases, the J end lost 11 bases, and 13 bases lay between the germline ends. The CDR3: CSVAPGGGQYF. CDR3 in DNA: TGCAGCGTTGCTCCGGGTGGTGGGCAGTATTTT.

The chain employs TRBV20-1 and TRBJ1-2, with D possibly being TRBD1 (5 bases). This CDR3 spans 11 amino acids. V was shortened by 1 base and J by 12 bases, with 12 bases between the two germline ends. Germline CDR1 is DFQATT and CDR2 is SNEGSKA (reference sequence). CDR3 in DNA: TGCAGTGCTAGAGGGTTGTGGGGCGACACCTTC. It specifies CSARGLWGDTF.

This chain uses TRBV20-1 with TRBJ2-5; no firm D call. V was cut by 6 bases and J by 0 bases, with 11 bases left in between. The CDR3 has 13 amino acids. Looked up from germline, CDR1 is DFQATT and CDR2 is SNEGSKA (reference sequence). The CDR3 bases are TGCAGTGCCCTCCCGGCGTACCAAGAGACCCAGTACTTC. This codes for CSALPAYQETQYF.